The next 31 T cell receptor beta chains were all read from a single sample in a study of beta chain features in type 1 diabetes. Isolated RNA was reverse transcribed in full, so expressed TCRB transcripts were sequenced. The protocol was immunoSEQ multiplex PCR, while the TCRdb copy is restricted to in-frame clones and leaves out a portion. The profile covers just over 600,000 clones, with around 15% appearing a single time and 0.09% to 0.095% taken by the ten largest. Sequenced sample: naive CD4+ T cells from blood. The receptors here all came from a man aged 18 to 35 in good health.

This clone was picked up a small number of times. The rearrangement uses TRBV19 and TRBJ2-1; 11 positions agree with TRBD1. The germline V gene has CDR1 LNHDA and CDR2 SQIVND (reference sequence). This CDR3 is built from 14 residues. The V gene end was trimmed by 11 bases and the J gene end by 7 bases; junction bases not matched to a gene: 10. CDR3 region: CACSRTGGRNEQFF. The CDR3 nucleotides are TGTGCCTGCTCCAGGACAGGGGGCAGGAATGAGCAGTTCTTC.

V gene TRBV7-2 combines with J gene TRBJ2-2, with D uncertain. The V end was cut by 5 bases, the J end by 6 bases, with 10 bases between. Germline V gene sequence: CDR1 SGHTA, CDR2 FQGNSA. This CDR3 is built from 13 residues. The CDR3 is CASSGSYPGELFF. CDR3 DNA sequence: TGTGCCAGCAGCGGAAGCTATCCCGGGGAGCTGTTTTTT.

This chain connects TRBV2 to TRBJ2-3; TRBD1 might be the D (5 bases). The CDR3 has 13 amino acids. The germline gives CDR1 SNHLY, CDR2 FYNNEI. Trimming removed 3 bases from V and 5 bases from J, with 9 bases in between. Here the CDR3 reads CASSDARVDTQYF. For the CDR3, the DNA is TGTGCCAGCAGTGATGCCAGGGTAGATACGCAGTATTTT.

This clone was counted at least ten times. DNA of the CDR3: TGTGCCAGCAGCCATGGGCAGTACAATCAGCCCCAGCATTTT. Amino acid sequence: CASSHGQYNQPQHF. The rearrangement joins TRBV7-9 to TRBJ1-5; D uncertain. Germline CDR1 SEHNR, CDR2 FQNEAQ (reference sequence). CDR3 size: 14 residues. The V end was cut by 5 bases, the J end by 3 bases, with 11 bases between.

V gene TRBV6-4 combines with J gene TRBJ2-1; possible D gene TRBD1, 6 bases. CDR1 is MRHNA and CDR2 is SNTAGT in the germline V gene. The CDR3 consists of 15 residues. V was pared by 5 bases and J by 5 bases, with 16 bases between. CDR3 DNA sequence: TGTGCCAGCAGTAGGGGGACCACCCACGACAATGAGCAGTTCTTC. Translated: CASSRGTTHDNEQFF.

This chain links TRBV15 with TRBJ2-5; 11 bases match TRBD2. From germline, CDR1 is LNHNV and CDR2 YYDKDF (reference sequence). This CDR3 is 16 amino acids long. The junction had 3 bases not matched to a gene; V was cut back by 1 base and J by 2 bases. CDR3 sequence (DNA): TGTGCCACCAGCAGAGTGGGACTAGCGGTACAAGAGACCCAGTACTTC. Amino acids: CATSRVGLAVQETQYF.

This clone has a handful of counts. V usage is TRBV14 and J usage is TRBJ1-2; D is uncertain. Germline loops: CDR1 SGHDN, CDR2 FVKESK. The CDR3 sequence is 19 residues long. Trimming took off 4 bases at V and 4 bases at J, with 28 bases between the two ends. CDR3 nucleotides: TGTGCCAGCAGCCCCTCAAAGGCCAATCCCTACCAGCTCTCCTATGGCTACACCTTC. Translation gives CASSPSKANPYQLSYGYTF.

The table lists this clone with a few counts. This chain joins TRBV7-2 and TRBJ1-5; possibly TRBD1 for D (5 bases). V lost 2 bases and J 2 bases, leaving 10 bases between the germline ends. This CDR3 has 15 amino acids. CDR1 SGHTA and CDR2 FQGNSA come from the germline V gene. CDR3 nucleotides: TGTGCCAGCAGCTTAATGGGGACGGGCAATCAGCCCCAGCATTTT. Protein: CASSLMGTGNQPQHF.

The chain joins TRBV2 to TRBJ1-4; D unresolved. The V gene's germline CDR1 is SNHLY and CDR2 FYNNEI. The ends were cut back, 8 bases at V and 4 bases at J, with 14 bases in the middle. The CDR3 sequence is 14 residues long. The CDR3 coding sequence is TGTGCCAGCGGCCCCGGGTCCTTTAATGAAAAACTGTTTTTT. Its translation is CASGPGSFNEKLFF.

This chain uses TRBV2 with TRBJ1-1, with D uncertain. Looked up from germline, CDR1 is SNHLY and CDR2 is FYNNEI. Trimming removed 4 bases at V and 5 bases at J, with 11 bases between. The CDR3 extends over 13 amino acids. In DNA, the CDR3 is TGTGCCAGCAGTGTAGGGAGAGGTACTGAAGCTTTCTTT. Translated: CASSVGRGTEAFF. The full variable domain, in which reference TRBV2 and TRBJ1-1 provide the parts outside the CDR3, is EPEVTQTPSHQVTQMGQEVILRCVPISNHLYFYWYRQILGQKVEFLVSFYNNEISEKSEIFDDQFSVERPDGSNFTLKIRSTKLEDSAMYFCASSVGRGTEAFFGQGTRLTVV.

The chain recombines TRBV10-3 with TRBJ1-1; D is unclear. The CDR3 totals 15 residues. Trimming removed 10 bases from V and 0 bases from J, with 18 bases in between. Germline V lookup: CDR1 ENHRY, CDR2 SYGVKD. DNA of the CDR3: TGTGCCACCGTAGGCCAGAATTTGATGAACACTGAAGCTTTCTTT. Amino acids: CATVGQNLMNTEAFF.

This chain uses TRBV5-1 with TRBJ2-3; 10 positions match TRBD2. CDR1 is SGHRS, CDR2 YFSETQ, per germline. The V and J ends lost 4 bases and 4 bases, in that order; junction bases with no gene match: 9. This CDR3 has 16 amino acids. CDR3 in DNA: TGCGCCAGCAGCATTGGGACTAGCGAAGGCGCAGATACGCAGTATTTT. Protein: CASSIGTSEGADTQYF. The full variable domain, its missing parts supplied by reference TRBV5-1 and TRBJ2-3, is KAGVTQTPRYLIKTRGQQVTLSCSPISGHRSVSWYQQTPGQGLQFLFEYFSETQRNKGNFPGRFSGRQFSNSRSEMNVSTLELGDSALYLCASSIGTSEGADTQYFGPGTRLTVL.

The chain links TRBV9 to TRBJ2-1; 8 bases map to TRBD1. The CDR3 covers 15 residues. Germline CDR1 reads SGDLS; CDR2 reads YYNGEE. The V segment lost 0 bases and the J segment 5 bases; nucleotides outside the gene matches: 4. The CDR3 here is CASSVAGTGNNEQFF. The CDR3 region has the DNA TGTGCCAGCAGCGTAGCCGGGACAGGCAACAATGAGCAGTTCTTC.

J is TRBJ2-4 and V is TRBV27, with 7 bases that match TRBD1. V dropped 6 bases and J dropped 4; count of bases not matched to a gene: 9. The CDR3 is 15 residues long. Germline V gene data show CDR1 as MNHEY and CDR2 as SMNVEV (reference sequence). The DNA of the CDR3 is TGTGCCAGCAGCCGAGCACCGGGACAGAAAAACATTCAGTACTTC. Amino acids: CASSRAPGQKNIQYF.

V and J are TRBV7-8 and TRBJ1-5, with 7 bases matching TRBD1. This CDR3 is 14 amino acids long. The germline V gene encodes CDR1 SGHVS and CDR2 FQNEAQ. V was clipped by 6 bases and J by 5 bases; unmatched bases: 7. The CDR3: CASRSRDSYQPQHF. The CDR3, as DNA: TGTGCCAGCAGATCACGGGACAGCTATCAGCCCCAGCATTTT.

V gene TRBV18 combines with J gene TRBJ2-4; tentative D call: TRBD1 (6 bases). CDR1 is KGHSH, CDR2 LQKENI, per germline. CDR3 size: 16 residues. Between the trimmed V and J ends, which lost 2 bases and 4 bases, there was a span of 15 bases. The CDR3 DNA follows: TGTGCCAGCTCACCAATTACAGGGTCCCCTAAAAACATTCAGTACTTC. Translated, it gives CASSPITGSPKNIQYF.

This clone turned up a few times. The chain links TRBV29-1 to TRBJ1-2; maybe TRBD1 (5 bases). Germline loops: CDR1 SQVTM, CDR2 ANQGSEA. Trimming shortened V by 6 bases and J by 3 bases, and 14 bases separated the two germline ends. The CDR3 sequence is 13 residues long. CDR3 DNA sequence: TGCAGCGTCCTGGGGGACGGCGACTATGGCTACACCTTC. Translation gives CSVLGDGDYGYTF.

The V and J genes are TRBV5-1 and TRBJ1-2; maybe TRBD1 (6 bases). Germline V gene data show CDR1 as SGHRS and CDR2 as YFSETQ. CDR3 length: 14 amino acids. The V end lost 1 base, the J end lost 5 bases, and 12 bases lay between the germline ends. CDR3 in amino acids: CASSLTYQGYGYTF. The CDR3 DNA is TGCGCCAGCAGCTTGACCTACCAGGGGTATGGCTACACCTTC.

In this sample, this clone turned up a few times. This chain uses TRBV15 with TRBJ1-2, with D maybe TRBD1 (6 bases). The V gene lost 1 base and the J gene lost 2 bases, with 23 bases spanning the gap. The CDR3 is 19 amino acids. The germline CDR1 and CDR2 sequences are LNHNV and YYDKDF (reference sequence). The CDR3 is CATSRGRAGQTGRNYGYTF. The CDR3 DNA is TGTGCCACCAGCAGAGGGAGAGCTGGACAGACCGGACGAAACTATGGCTACACCTTC.

The gene calls are TRBV29-1 and TRBJ1-1; no clear D gene. Germline V lookup: CDR1 SQVTM, CDR2 ANQGSEA. The length of the CDR3 is 12 residues. V was clipped by 5 bases and J by 3 bases, with 10 bases between them. The CDR3 DNA is TGCAGCGTTCACCACTTATACACTGAAGCTTTCTTT. This codes for CSVHHLYTEAFF.

In this sample, this clone turned up a few times. V and J are TRBV25-1 and TRBJ1-3, with a possible D match to TRBD1 (6 bases). The germline V gene has CDR1 MGHDK and CDR2 SYGVNS. The CDR3 is 15 amino acids. The V gene lost 2 bases and the J gene lost 4 bases, with 12 bases spanning the gap. The CDR3 here is CASSENRVYGNTIYF. The CDR3 region has the DNA TGTGCCAGCAGTGAAAACAGGGTGTACGGAAACACCATATATTTT.

The chain recombines TRBV28 with TRBJ2-3, with 13 bases fitting TRBD2. The trim removed 5 bases at V and 4 bases at J, leaving 6 bases unmatched. CDR1 MDHEN and CDR2 SYDVKM come from the germline V gene. The CDR3 consists of 16 residues. The CDR3 sequence is CASSPTSGGASDTQYF. DNA for the CDR3: TGTGCCAGCAGTCCCACTAGCGGGGGGGCGTCAGATACGCAGTATTTT.

The J gene is TRBJ1-1, the V gene TRBV30, with D tentatively TRBD1 (6 bases). V lost 7 bases to trimming and J lost 7 bases, with 13 bases between them. Germline values: CDR1 GTSNPN, CDR2 SVGIG (reference sequence). The CDR3 spans 11 residues. CDR3 sequence reads: CASRGRLEAFF. In DNA form, the CDR3 reads TGTGCCTCCAGGGGACGACTTGAAGCTTTCTTT. The full variable domain, completed using reference TRBV30 and TRBJ1-1, is SQTIHQWPATLVQPVGSPLSLECTVEGTSNPNLYWYRQAAGRGLQLLFYSVGIGQISSEVPQNLSASRPQDRQFILSSKKLLLSDSGFYLCASRGRLEAFFGQGTRLTVV.

This chain links TRBV30 with TRBJ1-5; D remains ambiguous. V was clipped by 2 bases and J by 5 bases, with 7 bases between them. In germline, CDR1 is GTSNPN, CDR2 SVGIG (reference sequence). CDR3 size: 12 residues. The CDR3, as DNA: TGTGCCTGGAGTCCTTCGGATCAGCCCCAGCATTTT. Translating gives CAWSPSDQPQHF.

This clone was observed a few times. The gene calls are TRBV29-1 and TRBJ1-6; 7 bases match TRBD1. This CDR3 is 13 amino acids long. In germline, CDR1 is SQVTM, CDR2 ANQGSEA. V was pared by 4 bases and J by 6 bases, with 3 bases of the junction left unmatched. The CDR3 bases are TGCAGCGTTGCGACAGGGTCTAATTCACCCCTCCACTTT. Encoded protein: CSVATGSNSPLHF. Full variable domain (missing parts from reference TRBV29-1 and TRBJ1-6): SAVISQKPSRDICQRGTSLTIQCQVDSQVTMMFWYRQQPGQSLTLIATANQGSEATYESGFVIDKFPISRPNLTFSTLTVSNMSPEDSSIYLCSVATGSNSPLHFGNGTRLTVT.

This clone has only a few counts. The chain joins TRBV18 to TRBJ2-7, with 10 nucleotides matching TRBD1. The germline V gene has CDR1 KGHSH and CDR2 LQKENI. This CDR3 region has 16 residues. V lost 5 bases to trimming and J lost 7 bases; unmatched junction nucleotides: 14. The CDR3 DNA reads as TGTGCCAGCTCAAGAAATCGAGGACAGGGGGGTTCGGAGCAGTACTTC. Its protein is CASSRNRGQGGSEQYF.

CDR3 loop: CASSSGVGGYEQYF. In DNA, the CDR3 is TGTGCCAGCAGCTCCGGGGTAGGCGGCTACGAGCAGTACTTC. The chain couples TRBV7-2 to TRBJ2-7, with a weak D call TRBD2 (5 bases). This CDR3 spans 14 amino acids. The V and J ends lost 4 bases and 3 bases respectively, with 13 bases between them. Per germline, CDR1 SGHTA and CDR2 FQGNSA.

This clone was counted a few times. The chain uses TRBV7-9 and TRBJ2-2; possibly TRBD1 or TRBD2 for D (5 bases each). Germline CDR1 reads SEHNR; CDR2 reads FQNEAQ (reference sequence). The CDR3 is made up of 14 amino acids. The V and J ends lost 2 bases and 4 bases respectively, with 8 bases between them. The CDR3 sequence: CASSLRGVTGELFF. The CDR3 DNA sequence: TGTGCCAGCAGCTTACGAGGGGTCACCGGGGAGCTGTTTTTT.

This clone was counted between two and nine times. The chain couples TRBV27 to TRBJ1-4; D might be TRBD1 (5 bases). V was shortened by 7 bases and J by 4 bases, with 13 bases between the two germline ends. This CDR3 is built from 14 residues. Germline values: CDR1 MNHEY, CDR2 SMNVEV (reference sequence). In DNA, the CDR3 is TGTGCCAGCACCTCTGGGGGGATTAATGAAAAACTGTTTTTT. Residues: CASTSGGINEKLFF.

This clone has more than one count but fewer than ten. V is TRBV5-4 and J is TRBJ2-7; possibly TRBD1 for D (6 bases). Per germline, CDR1 SGHNT and CDR2 YYREEE (reference sequence). This CDR3 comprises 16 residues. Between the trimmed V and J ends, which lost 0 bases and 1 base, there was a span of 14 bases. The CDR3 bases are TGTGCCAGCAGCTTGGTCGGTATACAGGGATCCTACGAGCAGTACTTC. Its protein product is CASSLVGIQGSYEQYF.

This chain connects TRBV27 to TRBJ1-1; 7 nucleotides match TRBD1. The J segment lost 2 bases and the V segment lost 5 bases, leaving 8 bases of the junction unmatched. The CDR3 consists of 15 residues. Germline-derived CDR1 and CDR2 are MNHEY and SMNVEV (reference sequence). The CDR3 region has the DNA TGTGCCAGCAGTCGGGGACAGCCTACTAACACTGAAGCTTTCTTT. Amino acids: CASSRGQPTNTEAFF.